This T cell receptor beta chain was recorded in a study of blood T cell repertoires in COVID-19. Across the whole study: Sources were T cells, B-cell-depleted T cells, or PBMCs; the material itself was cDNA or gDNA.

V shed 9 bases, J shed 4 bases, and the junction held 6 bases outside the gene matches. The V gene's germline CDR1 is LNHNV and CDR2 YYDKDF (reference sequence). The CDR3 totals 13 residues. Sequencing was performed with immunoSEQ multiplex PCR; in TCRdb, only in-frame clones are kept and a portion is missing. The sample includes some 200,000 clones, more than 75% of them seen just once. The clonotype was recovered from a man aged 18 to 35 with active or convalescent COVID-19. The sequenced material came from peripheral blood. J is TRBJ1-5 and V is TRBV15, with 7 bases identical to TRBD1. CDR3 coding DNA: TGTGCCACGAGGGACAGCGAAAATCAGCCCCAGCATTTT. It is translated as CATRDSENQPQHF. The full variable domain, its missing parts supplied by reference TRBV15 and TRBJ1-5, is DAMVIQNPRYQVTQFGKPVTLSCSQTLNHNVMYWYQQKSSQAPKLLFHYYDKDFNNEADTPDNFQSRRPNTSFCFLDIRSPGLGDTAMYLCATRDSENQPQHFGDGTRLSIL.